These T cell receptor beta chains were read from a single sample in a study of control samples from healthy donors and cancer patients. The assay was immunoSEQ multiplex PCR, and TCRdb's table has in-frame clones only and misses some. The table has 60,000 to 65,000 clones, almost 85% seen once. The specimen sequenced was blood. The origin of the receptors is a man between 35 and 55 years old in good health. The CDR3 runs from the conserved cysteine through the conserved F or W. The D gene is left open where the match is weak. Clone size, where shown, is once, few, many, or a class for clones that have expanded.

>TRBJ1-4|-|-|TRBV7-9
TGTGCCAGCAGCTTAGCGTTGACAGCAACTAATGAAAAACTGTTTTTT
CASSLALTATNEKLFF
>TRBJ2-4|-|-|TRBV24-1
TGTGCCACCAGTGACCCATCGGACAGAGCCGGCATTCAGTACTTC
CATSDPSDRAGIQYF
>TRBJ2-2|once|TRBD1|TRBV7-2
TGTGCCAGCAGCTCATGGGGACAGGCGAACACCGGGGAGCTGTTTTTT
CASSSWGQANTGELFF
>TRBJ2-4|-|TRBD2|TRBV6-2/TRBV6-3
TGTGCCAGCAGCCCTACTGGGGGACTAGCCCCTAAGTACTTC
CASSPTGGLAPKYF
>TRBJ1-3|once|-|TRBV29-1
TGCAGCGTTGGCTTTTCTGGAAACACCATATATTTT
CSVGFSGNTIYF
>TRBJ2-1|-|-|TRBV20-1
TGCAGTGCTAGTCTTATTGATGGTGAGCAGTTCTTC
CSASLIDGEQFF
>TRBJ2-5|once|-|TRBV6-1
TGTGCCAGCAGTGAACTGTCGAACCAAGAGACCCAGTACTTC
CASSELSNQETQYF
>TRBJ2-2|-|-|TRBV19
TGTGCCAGTAGTATAGGAAGGGCGGAAACCGGGGAGCTGTTTTTT
CASSIGRAETGELFF
>TRBJ1-1|-|-|TRBV27
TGTGCCAGCAGTGCGACGGTCCAATACACTGAAGCTTTCTTT
CASSATVQYTEAFF
>TRBJ2-3|-|-|TRBV19
TGTGCCAGTAGTATGATAAAGACTAGCACAGATACGCAGTATTTT
CASSMIKTSTDTQYF
>TRBJ2-4|-|TRBD1|TRBV19
TGTGCCAGCCGGGACAGGGGGGTTGGAAACATTCAGTACTTC
CASRDRGVGNIQYF
>TRBJ1-1|-|-|TRBV3-1/TRBV3-2
TGTGCCAGCAGCCAACAACAGCGGAGGACTGAAGCTTTCTTT
CASSQQQRRTEAFF
>TRBJ1-1|-|TRBD1|TRBV7-7
TGTGCCAGCAGCTTAGCGACAGGGGGAATTCGCCAAAAGATTGAAGCTTTCTTT
CASSLATGGIRQKIEAFF
>TRBJ2-7|-|-|TRBV7-8
TGTGCCAGCAGCCTAGCCCCCAGGGGCTACGAGCAGTACTTC
CASSLAPRGYEQYF
>TRBJ1-1|few|-|TRBV4-3
TGCGCCAGCAGCCAAGATCTCGGGTTCACTGAAGCTTTCTTT
CASSQDLGFTEAFF
>TRBJ1-2|-|-|TRBV15
TGTGCCACCAGCAGAGATCGGGCTTATGGCTACACCTTC
CATSRDRAYGYTF
>TRBJ2-7|-|-|TRBV6-2/TRBV6-3
TGTGCCAGCAGTTCCGGCTCGGGGCAGTACTTC
CASSSGSGQYF
>TRBJ1-3|-|-|TRBV6-5
TGTGCCAGCAGCGATTCAGGGGCTGGAAACACCATATATTTT
CASSDSGAGNTIYF
>TRBJ2-5|-|TRBD2|TRBV5-4
TGTGCCAGCAGCTTAGCGGGGTACCAAGAGACCCAGTACTTC
CASSLAGYQETQYF
>TRBJ2-5|-|-|TRBV30
TGTGCCTGGTCACCGGGCCCAAGGAGGCAAGAGACCCAGTACTTC
CAWSPGPRRQETQYF
>TRBJ1-5|-|TRBD1|TRBV6-5
TGTGCCAGCAGTTACGGACAGGGAAACCGGCAGCCCCAGCATTTT
CASSYGQGNRQPQHF
>TRBJ1-4|few|-|TRBV6-5
TGTGCCAGCAGTTATAACAGTGGGGGCGTTTCACAAAAACTGTTTTTT
CASSYNSGGVSQKLFF
>TRBJ2-5|few|-|TRBV9
TGTGCCAGCAGCTCCCCCTACCAAGAGACCCAGTACTTC
CASSSPYQETQYF
>TRBJ2-7|-|-|TRBV7-2
TGTGCCAGCAGTCCTGCGGGCCTTGGGAAAGAGCAGTACTTC
CASSPAGLGKEQYF
>TRBJ2-3|-|-|TRBV7-6
TGTGCCAGCAGCACACTAGGGTTAGGGAGCACAGATACGCAGTATTTT
CASSTLGLGSTDTQYF
>TRBJ2-5|-|TRBD2|TRBV11-1
TGTGCCAGCAGCTTTCCCTCGGGACTAGCAGGGACCCAGTACTTC
CASSFPSGLAGTQYF
>TRBJ2-1|-|-|TRBV7-2
TGTGCCAGCAGCTCCAGCGTGGCCACTTACAATGAGCAGTTCTTC
CASSSSVATYNEQFF
>TRBJ1-2|-|-|TRBV29-1
TGCAGCGTTGGACAGACCACGTATGGCTACACCTTC
CSVGQTTYGYTF
>TRBJ2-3|-|TRBD2|TRBV25-1
TGTGCCAGCAGTGCCCTAGCGGGAGGGACAGATACGCAGTATTTT
CASSALAGGTDTQYF
>TRBJ1-4|-|-|TRBV18
TGTGCCAGCTCACCTTTATGGACCGGGACTAATGAAAAACTGTTTTTT
CASSPLWTGTNEKLFF
>TRBJ2-1|-|TRBD1|TRBV6-6
TGTGCCAGCAGATTTAGACAGGGGAGCTACAATGAGCAGTTCTTC
CASRFRQGSYNEQFF
>TRBJ2-1|once|-|TRBV4-3
TGCGCCAGCAGCCTATCGGGGCCAACAGGGATCACCTACAATGAGCAGTTCTTC
CASSLSGPTGITYNEQFF
>TRBJ2-7|-|-|TRBV7-2
TGTGCCAGCAGCTTTGGCGTTGCCTACGAGCAGTACTTC
CASSFGVAYEQYF
>TRBJ2-7|-|TRBD1|TRBV7-6
TGTGCCAGCAGCTCCCAGGACAGGTCTCTCGACTACGAGCAGTACTTC
CASSSQDRSLDYEQYF
>TRBJ1-5|-|-|TRBV2
TGTGCCAGCAGCGGGACAAATAGCAATCAGCCCCAGCATTTT
CASSGTNSNQPQHF
>TRBJ2-6|few|TRBD2|TRBV9
TGTGCCAGCAGCGGGGGGGGGTCTGGGGCCAACGTCCTGACTTTC
CASSGGGSGANVLTF